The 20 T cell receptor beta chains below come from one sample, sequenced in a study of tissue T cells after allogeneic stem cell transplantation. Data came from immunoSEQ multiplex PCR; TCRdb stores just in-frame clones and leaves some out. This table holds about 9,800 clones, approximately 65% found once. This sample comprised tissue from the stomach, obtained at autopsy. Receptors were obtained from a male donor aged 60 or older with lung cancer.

Written as DNA, the CDR3 is TGTGCCAGCAGCTTAGAACGGGCTGGGTACAATGAGCAGTTCTTC. Translating it yields CASSLERAGYNEQFF. The J gene is TRBJ2-1, the V gene TRBV7-2; D remains ambiguous. Germline-derived CDR1 and CDR2 are SGHTA and FQGNSA. Trimming removed 1 base at V and 4 bases at J, with 11 bases between. The length of the CDR3 is 15 residues.

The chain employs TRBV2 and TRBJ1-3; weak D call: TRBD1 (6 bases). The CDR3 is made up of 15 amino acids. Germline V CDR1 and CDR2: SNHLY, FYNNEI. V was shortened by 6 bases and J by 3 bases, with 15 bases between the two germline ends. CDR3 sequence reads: CASRPGGARGNTIYF. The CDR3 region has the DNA TGTGCCAGCAGACCGGGGGGGGCTCGTGGAAACACCATATATTTT.

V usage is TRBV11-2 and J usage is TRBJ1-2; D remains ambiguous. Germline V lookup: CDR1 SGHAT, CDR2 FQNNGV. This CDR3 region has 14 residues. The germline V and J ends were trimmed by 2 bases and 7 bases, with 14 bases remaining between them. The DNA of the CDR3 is TGTGCCAGCAGCTTATTCTGGAATTCCGGTGGCTACACCTTC. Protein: CASSLFWNSGGYTF.

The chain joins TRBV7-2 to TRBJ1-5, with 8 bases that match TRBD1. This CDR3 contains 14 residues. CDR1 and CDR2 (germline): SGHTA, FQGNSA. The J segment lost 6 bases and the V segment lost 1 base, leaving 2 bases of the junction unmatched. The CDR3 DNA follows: TGTGCCAGCAGCTTAGGACAGGGGAGTCAGCCCCAGCATTTT. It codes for CASSLGQGSQPQHF. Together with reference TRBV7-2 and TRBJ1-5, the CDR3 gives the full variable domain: GAGVSQSPSNKVTEKGKDVELRCDPISGHTALYWYRQSLGQGLEFLIYFQGNSAPDKSGLPSDRFSAERTGGSVSTLTIQRTQQEDSAVYLCASSLGQGSQPQHFGDGTRLSIL.

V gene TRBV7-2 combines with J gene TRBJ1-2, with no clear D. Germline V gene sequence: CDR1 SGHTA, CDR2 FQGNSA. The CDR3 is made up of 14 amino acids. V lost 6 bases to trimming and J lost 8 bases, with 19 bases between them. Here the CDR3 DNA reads TGTGCCAGCAGATATCACGGACTCCCGGGGGGCTACACCTTC. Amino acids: CASRYHGLPGGYTF.

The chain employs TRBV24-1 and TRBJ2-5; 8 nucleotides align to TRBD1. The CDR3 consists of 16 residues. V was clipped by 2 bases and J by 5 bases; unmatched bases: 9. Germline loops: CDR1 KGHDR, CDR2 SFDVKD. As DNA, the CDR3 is TGTGCCACCAGTGATTACTCCGCGGACAGGGATGAGACCCAGTACTTC. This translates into CATSDYSADRDETQYF.

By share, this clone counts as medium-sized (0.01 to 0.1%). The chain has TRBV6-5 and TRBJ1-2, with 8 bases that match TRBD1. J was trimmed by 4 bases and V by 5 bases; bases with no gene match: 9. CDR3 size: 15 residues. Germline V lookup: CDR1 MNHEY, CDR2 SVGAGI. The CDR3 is CASSHRTGSSYGYTF. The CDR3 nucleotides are TGTGCCAGCAGTCACCGGACAGGGAGCAGCTATGGCTACACCTTC.

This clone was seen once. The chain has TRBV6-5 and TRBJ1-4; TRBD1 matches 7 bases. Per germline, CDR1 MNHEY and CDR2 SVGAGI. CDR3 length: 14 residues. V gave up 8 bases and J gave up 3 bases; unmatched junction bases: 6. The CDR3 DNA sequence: TGTGCCAGCGGCACAGGGGCGGCTAATGAAAAACTGTTTTTT. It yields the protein CASGTGAANEKLFF.

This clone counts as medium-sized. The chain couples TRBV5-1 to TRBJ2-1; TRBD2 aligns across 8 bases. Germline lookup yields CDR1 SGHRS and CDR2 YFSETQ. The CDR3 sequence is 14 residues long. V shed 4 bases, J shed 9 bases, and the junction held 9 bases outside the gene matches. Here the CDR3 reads CASSTGRASSEQFF. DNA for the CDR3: TGCGCCAGCAGCACCGGGAGGGCTTCTAGTGAGCAGTTCTTC.

In DNA, the CDR3 is TGTGCCAGCGGGTCGGGTCTAGCTGTTAGCGGGGAGCTGTTTTTT. It yields the protein CASGSGLAVSGELFF. This sequence joins TRBV6-6 and TRBJ2-2, with a weak D call TRBD2 (5 bases). This CDR3 is built from 15 residues. Germline assignment: CDR1 MNHNY and CDR2 SVGAGI (reference sequence). Trimming stripped 8 bases from V and 7 bases from J, with 20 bases between.

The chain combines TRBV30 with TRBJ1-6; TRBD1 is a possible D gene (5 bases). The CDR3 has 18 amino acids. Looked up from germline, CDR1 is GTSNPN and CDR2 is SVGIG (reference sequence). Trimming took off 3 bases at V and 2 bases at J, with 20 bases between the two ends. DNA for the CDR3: TGTGCCTGGAGGACCGCCTTCGGGGGAAGCCCCTATAATTCACCCCTCCACTTT. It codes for CAWRTAFGGSPYNSPLHF.

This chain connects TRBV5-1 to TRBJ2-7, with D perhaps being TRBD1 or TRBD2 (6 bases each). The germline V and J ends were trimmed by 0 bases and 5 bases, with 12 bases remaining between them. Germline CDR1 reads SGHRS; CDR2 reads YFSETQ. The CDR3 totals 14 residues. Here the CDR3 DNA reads TGCGCCAGCAGCTTGGGGGGGGCTCGGGACGAGCAGTACTTC. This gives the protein CASSLGGARDEQYF.

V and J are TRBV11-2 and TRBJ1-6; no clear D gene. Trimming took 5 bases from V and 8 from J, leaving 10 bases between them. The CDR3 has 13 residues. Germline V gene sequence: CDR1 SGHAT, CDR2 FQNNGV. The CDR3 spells CASSQLGDSPLHF. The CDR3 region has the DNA TGTGCCAGCAGCCAACTCGGGGATTCACCCCTCCACTTT. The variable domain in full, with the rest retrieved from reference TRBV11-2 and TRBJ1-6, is EAGVAQSPRYKIIEKRQSVAFWCNPISGHATLYWYQQILGQGPKLLIQFQNNGVVDDSQLPKDRFSAERLKGVDSTLKIQPAKLEDSAVYLCASSQLGDSPLHFGNGTRLTVT.

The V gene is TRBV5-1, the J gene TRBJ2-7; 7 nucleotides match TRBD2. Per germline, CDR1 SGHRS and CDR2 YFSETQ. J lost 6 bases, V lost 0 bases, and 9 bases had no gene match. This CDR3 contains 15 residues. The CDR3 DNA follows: TGCGCCAGCAGCTTGGACACTAGCGCTCCCGGCGAGCAGTACTTC. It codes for CASSLDTSAPGEQYF.

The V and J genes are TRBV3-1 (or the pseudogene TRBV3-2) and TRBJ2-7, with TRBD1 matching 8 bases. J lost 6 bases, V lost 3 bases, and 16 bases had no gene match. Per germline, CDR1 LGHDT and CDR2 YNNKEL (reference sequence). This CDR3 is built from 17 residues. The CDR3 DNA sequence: TGTGCCAGCAGCCACGAGACCAGCGGACAGGGCCCTTGCGAGCAGTACTTC. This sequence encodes CASSHETSGQGPCEQYF.

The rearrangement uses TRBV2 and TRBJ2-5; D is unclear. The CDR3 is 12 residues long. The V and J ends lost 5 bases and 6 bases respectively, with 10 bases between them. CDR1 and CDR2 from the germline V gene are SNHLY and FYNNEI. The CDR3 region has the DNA TGTGCCAGCAGTTCGGACGAGAAGACCCAGTACTTC. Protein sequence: CASSSDEKTQYF.

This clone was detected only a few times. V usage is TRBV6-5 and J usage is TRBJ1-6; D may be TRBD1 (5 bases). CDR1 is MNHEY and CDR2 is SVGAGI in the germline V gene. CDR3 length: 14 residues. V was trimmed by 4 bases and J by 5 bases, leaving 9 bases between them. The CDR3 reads CASSSRGNNSPLHF. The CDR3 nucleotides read TGTGCCAGCAGTTCTCGGGGCAATAATTCACCCCTCCACTTT.

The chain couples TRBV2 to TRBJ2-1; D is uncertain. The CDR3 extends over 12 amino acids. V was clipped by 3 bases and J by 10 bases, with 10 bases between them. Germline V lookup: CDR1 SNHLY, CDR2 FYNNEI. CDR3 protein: CASSDRIREQFF. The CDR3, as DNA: TGTGCCAGCAGTGATAGGATTAGGGAGCAGTTCTTC.

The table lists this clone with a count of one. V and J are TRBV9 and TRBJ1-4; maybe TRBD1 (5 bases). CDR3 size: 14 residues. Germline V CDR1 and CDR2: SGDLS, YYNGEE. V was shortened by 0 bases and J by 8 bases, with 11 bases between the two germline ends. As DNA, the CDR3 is TGTGCCAGCAGCGTAGGGGTGCAGGGAGAAAAACTGTTTTTT. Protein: CASSVGVQGEKLFF.

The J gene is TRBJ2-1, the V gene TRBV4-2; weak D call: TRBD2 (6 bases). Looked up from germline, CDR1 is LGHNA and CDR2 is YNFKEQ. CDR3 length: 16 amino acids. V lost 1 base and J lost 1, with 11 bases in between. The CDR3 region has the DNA TGTGCCAGCAGCCAAGCCGTGGGAGGTTCCTACAATGAGCAGTTCTTC. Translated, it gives CASSQAVGGSYNEQFF.